The rows below give T cell receptor beta chains drawn from one sample of a study of OX40 agonist ivuxolimab in advanced cancers. Assay used: immunoSEQ multiplex PCR; TCRdb lists only in-frame clones, some missing. Of about 60,000 clones listed, around 89% are singletons. The sample here was CD4+ or CD8+ T cells sorted from blood, taken in a trial of the OX40 agonist ivuxolimab. These receptors originate from an adult with an advanced solid tumor such as melanoma, head and neck, liver or kidney cancer. CDR3s include the opening cysteine and the closing phenylalanine or tryptophan. D genes are given only for firm matches. The size field is filled for only some rows; it gives once, few, many or a size class.

j_call d_call clone_size v_call cdr3_nt cdr3_aa
TRBJ2-3 TRBD2 once TRBV30 TGTGCCTGGAGTCCCACTAGCGTAACGCAGTATTTT CAWSPTSVTQYF
TRBJ2-1 TRBD1 few TRBV11-3 TGTGCCAGCAGCGGGACAGGCCGCCTTCAGTTCTTC CASSGTGRLQFF
TRBJ2-1 NA NA TRBV9 TGTGCCAGCAGCGCCGGTGGCAGCTCCTCCTACAATGAGCAGTTCTTC CASSAGGSSSYNEQFF
TRBJ1-1 NA NA TRBV29-1 TGCAGCGTCGGAAATGGACTGGGGACTGAAGCTTTCTTT CSVGNGLGTEAFF
TRBJ2-5 TRBD2 NA TRBV30 TGTGCCTGGAAGGTTCGAGGACTAGCGGACTTCCAAGAGACCCAGTACTTC CAWKVRGLADFQETQYF
TRBJ2-1 TRBD1 NA TRBV7-7 TGTGCTAGCAGCTTATCGACAGGGGATTGGAATGAGCAGTTCTTC CASSLSTGDWNEQFF
TRBJ2-1 NA NA TRBV11-3 TGTGCCAGCAGCCAAAGGGGGCGGGGGAATGAGCAGTTCTTC CASSQRGRGNEQFF
TRBJ1-4 TRBD1 NA TRBV10-3 TGTGCCATCAGTGGTGGGACAGCAACTAATGAAAAACTGTTTTTT CAISGGTATNEKLFF
TRBJ1-5 TRBD1 NA TRBV19 TGTGCCAGTAGTTCTGACAGGGGCCAGCATTTT CASSSDRGQHF
TRBJ2-7 TRBD2 NA TRBV2 TGTGCCAGCAGTGTCCCTGGACTAGCGGGAGTCGAGCAGTACTTC CASSVPGLAGVEQYF
TRBJ1-5 NA NA TRBV5-1 TGCGCCAGCAGCGCGAATATCAATCAGCCCCAGCATTTT CASSANINQPQHF
TRBJ1-2 NA NA TRBV11-1 TGTGCCAGCAGTCTCGTGCGCGGCTACACCTTC CASSLVRGYTF
TRBJ2-7 NA few TRBV7-9 TGTGCCAGCAGGGGGGGTCTGATCTACGAGCAGTACTTC CASRGGLIYEQYF
TRBJ2-7 TRBD2 NA TRBV5-6 TGTGCCAGCAGCCGGGGTCCGGGACTAGCGGGAGGGCCGGATCTCGAGCAGTACTTC CASSRGPGLAGGPDLEQYF
TRBJ1-5 NA few TRBV5-1 TGCGCCAGCAGCTCCCCGGAAGGGCCCCAGCATTTT CASSSPEGPQHF
TRBJ1-2 NA NA TRBV27 TGTGCCAGCAGTTTGGGGGGGGCGAATGGCTACACCTTC CASSLGGANGYTF
TRBJ2-2 TRBD2 NA TRBV19 TGTGCCAGTAGTTTTACTAGCGGGAGTAATACCGGGGAGCTGTTTTTT CASSFTSGSNTGELFF
TRBJ2-2 NA NA TRBV5-1 TGCGCCAGCAGCTATCGACAGGTCCCCGGGGAGCTGTTTTTT CASSYRQVPGELFF
TRBJ2-2 NA NA TRBV10-1 TGCGCCAGCAATGGGCAGAACACCGGGGAGCTGTTTTTT CASNGQNTGELFF
TRBJ1-5 NA once TRBV19 TGTGCCAGTAGTCCCACAGGGTTGGGCAATCAGCCCCAGCATTTT CASSPTGLGNQPQHF
TRBJ2-2 NA NA TRBV19 TGTGCCAGTAGTATTATCACCGGGGAGCTGTTTTTT CASSIITGELFF
TRBJ1-6 NA NA TRBV27 TGTGCCAGCAGTTACCTGGCGGGTGGTAATTCACCCCTCCACTTT CASSYLAGGNSPLHF
TRBJ1-1 NA NA TRBV27 TGTGCCAGCAGGGAGTGGGGGAGGGAAAACACTGAAGCTTTCTTT CASREWGRENTEAFF
TRBJ2-4 NA NA TRBV27 TGTGCCAGCAAGGTTGGTGCTCTAGCCAAAAACATTCAGTACTTC CASKVGALAKNIQYF
TRBJ1-1 NA NA TRBV6-1 TGTGCCAGCACTCCGACTTACACTGAAGCTTTCTTT CASTPTYTEAFF
TRBJ2-3 TRBD2 NA TRBV9 TGTGCCAGCAGCCTCCTGGGGGGGAGAGCCACAGATACGCAGTATTTT CASSLLGGRATDTQYF
TRBJ2-7 TRBD1 once TRBV6-1 TGTGCCAGCACTATGGACAGGGGGCCGTACGAGCAGTACTTC CASTMDRGPYEQYF
TRBJ2-7 TRBD1 NA TRBV18 TGTGCCAGCTCACCACGACAGGGGGCTGACGAGCAGTACTTC CASSPRQGADEQYF
TRBJ2-5 TRBD2 NA TRBV7-2 TGTGCCAGCAGTCCCGGTAAAGCGGGAGTGAAGGAGACCCAGTACTTC CASSPGKAGVKETQYF
TRBJ2-3 TRBD2 NA TRBV6-6 TGTGCCAGCAGGATAGCGGGAGCTGGCACAGATACGCAGTATTTT CASRIAGAGTDTQYF
TRBJ1-1 NA NA TRBV5-1 TGCGCCAGCAGCTTGGCTGGAGGCGGAAACACTGAAGCTTTCTTT CASSLAGGGNTEAFF
TRBJ2-1 NA NA TRBV5-1 TGCGCCAGCAGCTTGGCGGGGGCGGGTGAGCAGTTCTTC CASSLAGAGEQFF
TRBJ2-3 TRBD2 NA TRBV9 TGTGCCAGCAGCGTAGGGACTAGCGGCACAGATACGCAGTATTTT CASSVGTSGTDTQYF
TRBJ2-7 TRBD1 NA TRBV2 TGTGCCAGCAGAAGACAGGGGACGTCTTGGGAGCAGTACTTC CASRRQGTSWEQYF
TRBJ2-2 NA NA TRBV7-9 TGTGCCAGCAGCAAAGGGGCGAACACCGGGGAGCTGTTTTTT CASSKGANTGELFF
TRBJ1-5 TRBD1 NA TRBV19 TGTGCCAGTAGTATTTTACAGGGGGCGCGGGGCAATCAGCCCCAGCATTTT CASSILQGARGNQPQHF
TRBJ2-5 TRBD2 NA TRBV7-3 TGTGCCAGCAGCTCCTCTTCCGCTAGGGCGGGAGGGCAAGAGACCCAGTACTTC CASSSSSARAGGQETQYF
TRBJ2-2 NA NA TRBV5-1 TGCGCCAGCACGTATACCGTGGGCCACACCGGGGAGCTGTTTTTT CASTYTVGHTGELFF
TRBJ2-2 NA NA TRBV10-3 TGTGCCATCAGTGAACAGCGGACCCCGACCGGGGAGCTGTTTTTT CAISEQRTPTGELFF
TRBJ2-3 NA NA TRBV5-8 TGTGCCACCTCGCAGGGAGTACTAGAGACGCAGTATTTT CATSQGVLETQYF
TRBJ1-5 TRBD1 NA TRBV6-1 TGTGCCAGCAGTGAATCGGACAGGGTCGGGCAGCCCCAGCATTTT CASSESDRVGQPQHF
TRBJ2-6 NA NA TRBV5-1 TGCGCCAGCAGCTTGGAGGGGGGCTCTGGGGCCAACGTCCTGACTTTC CASSLEGGSGANVLTF
TRBJ1-2 NA NA TRBV7-2 TGTGCCAGCAGCTTAGTCTCCAGGGGAGCGTATGGCTACACCTTC CASSLVSRGAYGYTF
TRBJ2-7 NA NA TRBV11-2 TGTGCCAGCAGCCCGCGGACATTCCCCGGGGAGCAGTACTTC CASSPRTFPGEQYF
TRBJ2-2 NA NA TRBV5-1 TGCGCCAGCAGCTTGCCCGGGGAGCTGTTTTTT CASSLPGELFF
TRBJ1-1 NA NA TRBV28 TGTGCCAGCCGGGCTGGGCATCTCCGAGGCACTGAAGCTTTCTTT CASRAGHLRGTEAFF
TRBJ2-1 TRBD1 NA TRBV7-3 TGTGCCAGCAGCTCGACAGGGAAGGAGCAGTTCTTC CASSSTGKEQFF
TRBJ2-5 NA once TRBV6-5 TGTGCCAGCAGTTACGCCCGTCAGGTAGAAGTAGAGACCCAGTACTTC CASSYARQVEVETQYF
TRBJ2-4 NA NA TRBV5-6 TGTGCCAGCAGCTTCGGGGCAGGGGCGAGAAACATTCAGTACTTC CASSFGAGARNIQYF
TRBJ2-3 TRBD2 few TRBV28 TGTGCCAGCAGTTTAGGTAGGGGAAGCGGGAGGGCCCCAGATACGCAGTATTTT CASSLGRGSGRAPDTQYF